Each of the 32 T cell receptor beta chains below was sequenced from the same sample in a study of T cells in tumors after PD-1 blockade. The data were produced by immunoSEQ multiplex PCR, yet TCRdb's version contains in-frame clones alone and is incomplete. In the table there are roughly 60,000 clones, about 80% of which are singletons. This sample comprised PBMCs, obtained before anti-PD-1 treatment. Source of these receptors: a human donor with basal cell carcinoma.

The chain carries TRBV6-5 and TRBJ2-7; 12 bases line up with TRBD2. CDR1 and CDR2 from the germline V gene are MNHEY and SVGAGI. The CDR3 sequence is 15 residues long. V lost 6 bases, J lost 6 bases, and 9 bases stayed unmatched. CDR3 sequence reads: CASRVRTSGVSEQYF. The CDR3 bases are TGTGCCAGCAGAGTAAGGACTAGCGGGGTTAGCGAGCAGTACTTC.

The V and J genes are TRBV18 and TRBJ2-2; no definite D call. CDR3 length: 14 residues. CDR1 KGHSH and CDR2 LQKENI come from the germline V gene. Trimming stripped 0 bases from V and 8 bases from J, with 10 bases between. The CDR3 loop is CASSPPVGTGELFF. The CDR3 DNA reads TGTGCCAGCTCACCACCGGTTGGAACTGGGGAGCTGTTTTTT.

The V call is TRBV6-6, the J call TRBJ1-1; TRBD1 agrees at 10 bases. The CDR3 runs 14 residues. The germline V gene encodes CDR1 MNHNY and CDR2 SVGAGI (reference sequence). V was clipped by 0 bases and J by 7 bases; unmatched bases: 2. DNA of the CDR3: TGTGCCAGCAGTTACTCGAGGACAGGGGGTGAAGCTTTCTTT. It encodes CASSYSRTGGEAFF.

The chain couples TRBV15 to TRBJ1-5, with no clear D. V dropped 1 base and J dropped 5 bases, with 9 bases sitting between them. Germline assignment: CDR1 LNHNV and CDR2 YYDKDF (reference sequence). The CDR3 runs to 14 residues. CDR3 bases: TGTGCCACCAGCAGAGTGGGTGGGGATCAGCCCCAGCATTTT. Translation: CATSRVGGDQPQHF.

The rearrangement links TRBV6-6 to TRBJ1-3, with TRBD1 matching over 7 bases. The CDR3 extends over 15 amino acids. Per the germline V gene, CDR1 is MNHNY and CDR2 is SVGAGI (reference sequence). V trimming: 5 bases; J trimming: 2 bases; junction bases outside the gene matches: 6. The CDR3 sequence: CASSDPQGTGNTIYF. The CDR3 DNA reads TGTGCCAGCAGTGATCCACAGGGGACTGGAAACACCATATATTTT.

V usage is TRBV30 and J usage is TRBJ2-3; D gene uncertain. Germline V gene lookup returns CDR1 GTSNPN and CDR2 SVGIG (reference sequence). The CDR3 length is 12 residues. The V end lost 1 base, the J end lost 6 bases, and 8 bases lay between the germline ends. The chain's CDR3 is CAWSATGDTQYF. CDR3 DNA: TGTGCCTGGAGTGCCACTGGGGATACGCAGTATTTT.

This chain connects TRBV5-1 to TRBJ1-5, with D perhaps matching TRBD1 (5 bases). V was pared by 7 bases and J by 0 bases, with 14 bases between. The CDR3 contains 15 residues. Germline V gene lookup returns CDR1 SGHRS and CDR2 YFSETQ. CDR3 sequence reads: CASAKGTNSNQPQHF. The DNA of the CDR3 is TGCGCCAGCGCTAAAGGGACGAATAGCAATCAGCCCCAGCATTTT.

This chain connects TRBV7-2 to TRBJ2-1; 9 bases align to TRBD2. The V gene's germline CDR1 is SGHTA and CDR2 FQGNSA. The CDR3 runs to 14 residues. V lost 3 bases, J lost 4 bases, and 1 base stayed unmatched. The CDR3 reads CASSFSGGYNEQFF. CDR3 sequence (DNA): TGTGCCAGCAGCTTCAGCGGGGGGTACAATGAGCAGTTCTTC.

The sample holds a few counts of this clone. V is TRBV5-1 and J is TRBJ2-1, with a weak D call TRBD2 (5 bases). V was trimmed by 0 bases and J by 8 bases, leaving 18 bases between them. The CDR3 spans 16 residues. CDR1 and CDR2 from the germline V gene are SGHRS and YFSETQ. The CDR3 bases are TGCGCCAGCAGCTTGGGAGGCGGGCCAAAAAGGGATGAGCAGTTCTTC. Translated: CASSLGGGPKRDEQFF. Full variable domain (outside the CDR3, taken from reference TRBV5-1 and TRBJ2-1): KAGVTQTPRYLIKTRGQQVTLSCSPISGHRSVSWYQQTPGQGLQFLFEYFSETQRNKGNFPGRFSGRQFSNSRSEMNVSTLELGDSALYLCASSLGGGPKRDEQFFGPGTRLTVL.

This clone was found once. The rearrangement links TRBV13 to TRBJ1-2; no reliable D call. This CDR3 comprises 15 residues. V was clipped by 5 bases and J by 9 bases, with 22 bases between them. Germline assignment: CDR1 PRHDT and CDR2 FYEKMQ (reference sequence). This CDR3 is CASSRYELNLGSYTF. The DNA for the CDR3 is TGTGCCAGCAGCCGATATGAACTGAACCTCGGGAGCTACACCTTC.

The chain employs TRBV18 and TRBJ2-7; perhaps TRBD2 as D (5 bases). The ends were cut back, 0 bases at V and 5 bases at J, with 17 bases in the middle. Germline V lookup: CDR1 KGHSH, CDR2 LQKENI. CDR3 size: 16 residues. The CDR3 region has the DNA TGTGCCAGCTCACCACCGCTGCTAGAGGGTAATCACGAGCAGTACTTC. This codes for CASSPPLLEGNHEQYF.

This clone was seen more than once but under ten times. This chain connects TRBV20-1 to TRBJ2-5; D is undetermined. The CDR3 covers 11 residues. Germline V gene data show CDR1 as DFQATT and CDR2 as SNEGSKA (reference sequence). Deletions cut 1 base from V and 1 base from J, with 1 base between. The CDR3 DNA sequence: TGCAGTGCTAGAGCCCAAGAGACCCAGTACTTC. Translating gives CSARAQETQYF.

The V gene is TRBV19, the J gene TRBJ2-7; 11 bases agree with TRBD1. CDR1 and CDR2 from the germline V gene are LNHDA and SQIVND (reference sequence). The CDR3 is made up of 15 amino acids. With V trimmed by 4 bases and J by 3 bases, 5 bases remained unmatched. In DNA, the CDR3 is TGTGCCAGTAGTACCACCGGGACAGGGGGCTACGAGCAGTACTTC. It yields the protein CASSTTGTGGYEQYF.

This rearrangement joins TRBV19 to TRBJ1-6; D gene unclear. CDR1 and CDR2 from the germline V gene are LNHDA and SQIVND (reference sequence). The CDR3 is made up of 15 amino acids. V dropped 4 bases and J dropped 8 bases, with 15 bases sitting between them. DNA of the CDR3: TGTGCCAGTAGTAACGATGGAGCCGGCGATTCACCCCTCCACTTT. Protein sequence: CASSNDGAGDSPLHF.

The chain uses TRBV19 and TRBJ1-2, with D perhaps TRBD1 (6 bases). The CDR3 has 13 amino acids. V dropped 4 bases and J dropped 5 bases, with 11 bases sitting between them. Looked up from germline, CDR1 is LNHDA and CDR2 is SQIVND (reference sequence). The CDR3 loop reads CASSSGQIYGYTF. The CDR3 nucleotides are TGTGCCAGTAGTAGCGGACAGATTTATGGCTACACCTTC.

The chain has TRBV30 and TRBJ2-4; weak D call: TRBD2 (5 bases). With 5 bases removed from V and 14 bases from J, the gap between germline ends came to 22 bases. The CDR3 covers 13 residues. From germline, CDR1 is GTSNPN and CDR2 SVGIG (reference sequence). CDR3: CAWGLSGVPIKYF. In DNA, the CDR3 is TGTGCCTGGGGACTTTCCGGGGTACCAATCAAGTACTTC. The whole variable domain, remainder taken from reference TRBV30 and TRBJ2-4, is SQTIHQWPATLVQPVGSPLSLECTVEGTSNPNLYWYRQAAGRGLQLLFYSVGIGQISSEVPQNLSASRPQDRQFILSSKKLLLSDSGFYLCAWGLSGVPIKYFGAGTRLSVL.

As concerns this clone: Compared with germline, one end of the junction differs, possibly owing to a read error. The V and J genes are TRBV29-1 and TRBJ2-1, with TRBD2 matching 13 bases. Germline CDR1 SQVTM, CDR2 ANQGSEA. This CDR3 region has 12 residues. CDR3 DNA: TGCAGCGGCTCAGGGACTAGCGGGGTCACGGTCTTC. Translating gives CSGSGTSGVTVF.

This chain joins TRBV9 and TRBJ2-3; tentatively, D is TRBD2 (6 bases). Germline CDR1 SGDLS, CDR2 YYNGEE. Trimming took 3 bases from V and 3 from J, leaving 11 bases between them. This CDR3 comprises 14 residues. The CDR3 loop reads CASSEGGPTDTQYF. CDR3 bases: TGTGCCAGCAGCGAGGGAGGTCCAACAGATACGCAGTATTTT.

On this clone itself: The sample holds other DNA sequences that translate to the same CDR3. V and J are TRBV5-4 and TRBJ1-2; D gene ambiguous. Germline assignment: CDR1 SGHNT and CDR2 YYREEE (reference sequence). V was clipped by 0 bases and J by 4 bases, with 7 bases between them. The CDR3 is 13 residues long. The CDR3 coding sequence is TGTGCCAGCAGCTTGGTGGGATCCTATGGCTACACCTTC. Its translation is CASSLVGSYGYTF.

As DNA, the CDR3 is TGTGCCAGCAGCCTGGAACAGGGGCGAGGTGAAAAACTGTTTTTT. Amino acids: CASSLEQGRGEKLFF. The chain links TRBV5-4 to TRBJ1-4, with 7 bases identical to TRBD1. The V gene's germline CDR1 is SGHNT and CDR2 YYREEE (reference sequence). V was clipped by 4 bases and J by 7 bases; unmatched bases: 10. The CDR3 is made up of 15 amino acids.

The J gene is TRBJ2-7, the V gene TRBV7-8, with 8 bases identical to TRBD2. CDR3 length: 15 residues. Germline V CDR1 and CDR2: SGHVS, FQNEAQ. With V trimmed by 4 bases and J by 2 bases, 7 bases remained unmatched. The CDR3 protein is CASSSPSGFAYEQYF. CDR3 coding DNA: TGTGCCAGCAGCTCGCCTAGCGGGTTTGCCTACGAGCAGTACTTC.

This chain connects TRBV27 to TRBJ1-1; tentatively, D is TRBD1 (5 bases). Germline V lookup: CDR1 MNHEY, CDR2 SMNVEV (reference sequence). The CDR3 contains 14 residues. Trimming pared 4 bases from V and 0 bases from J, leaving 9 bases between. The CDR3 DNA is TGTGCCAGCAGTTCGGGACTTGTGAACACTGAAGCTTTCTTT. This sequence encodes CASSSGLVNTEAFF.

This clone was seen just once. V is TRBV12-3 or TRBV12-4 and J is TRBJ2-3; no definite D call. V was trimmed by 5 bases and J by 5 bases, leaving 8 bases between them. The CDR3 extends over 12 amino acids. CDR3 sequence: CASSGRRDTQYF. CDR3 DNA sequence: TGTGCCAGCAGTGGACGACGAGATACGCAGTATTTT.

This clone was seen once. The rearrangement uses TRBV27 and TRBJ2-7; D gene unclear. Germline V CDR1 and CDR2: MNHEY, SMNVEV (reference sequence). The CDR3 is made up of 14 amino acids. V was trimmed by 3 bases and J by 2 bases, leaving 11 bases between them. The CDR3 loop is CASSLAAQTYEQYF. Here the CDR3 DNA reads TGTGCCAGCAGTTTGGCAGCTCAAACCTACGAGCAGTACTTC.

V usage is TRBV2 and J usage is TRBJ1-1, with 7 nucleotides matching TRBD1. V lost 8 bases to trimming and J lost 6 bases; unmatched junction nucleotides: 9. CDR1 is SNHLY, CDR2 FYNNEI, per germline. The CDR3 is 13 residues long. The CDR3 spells CASRDRESAEAFF. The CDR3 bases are TGTGCCAGCCGCGACAGGGAATCCGCTGAAGCTTTCTTT.

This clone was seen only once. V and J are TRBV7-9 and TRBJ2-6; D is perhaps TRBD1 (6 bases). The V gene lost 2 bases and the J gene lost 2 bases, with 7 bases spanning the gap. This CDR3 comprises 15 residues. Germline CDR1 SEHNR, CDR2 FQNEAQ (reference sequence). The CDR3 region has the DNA TGTGCCAGCAGCTTACCAGGGGCTGGGGCCAACGTCCTGACTTTC. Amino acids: CASSLPGAGANVLTF. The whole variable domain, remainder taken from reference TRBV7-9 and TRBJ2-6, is DTGVSQNPRHKITKRGQNVTFRCDPISEHNRLYWYRQTLGQGPEFLTYFQNEAQLEKSRLLSDRFSAERPKGSFSTLEIQRTEQGDSAMYLCASSLPGAGANVLTFGAGSRLTVL.

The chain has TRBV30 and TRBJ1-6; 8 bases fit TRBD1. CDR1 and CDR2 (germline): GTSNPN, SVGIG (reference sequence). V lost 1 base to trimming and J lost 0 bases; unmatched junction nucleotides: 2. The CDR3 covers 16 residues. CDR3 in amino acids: CAWSGQGSSYNSPLHF. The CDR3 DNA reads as TGTGCCTGGAGTGGACAGGGGAGCTCCTATAATTCACCCCTCCACTTT.

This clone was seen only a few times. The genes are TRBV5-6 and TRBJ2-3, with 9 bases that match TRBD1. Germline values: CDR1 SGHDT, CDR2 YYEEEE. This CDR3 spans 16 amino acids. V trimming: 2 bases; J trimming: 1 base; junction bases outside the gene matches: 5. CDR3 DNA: TGTGCCAGCAGCTTAGGACAGGGGTTCGGCACAGATACGCAGTATTTT. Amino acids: CASSLGQGFGTDTQYF. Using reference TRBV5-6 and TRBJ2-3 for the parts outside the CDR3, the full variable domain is DAGVTQSPTHLIKTRGQQVTLRCSPKSGHDTVSWYQQALGQGPQFIFQYYEEEERQRGNFPDRFSGHQFPNYSSELNVNALLLGDSALYLCASSLGQGFGTDTQYFGPGTRLTVL.

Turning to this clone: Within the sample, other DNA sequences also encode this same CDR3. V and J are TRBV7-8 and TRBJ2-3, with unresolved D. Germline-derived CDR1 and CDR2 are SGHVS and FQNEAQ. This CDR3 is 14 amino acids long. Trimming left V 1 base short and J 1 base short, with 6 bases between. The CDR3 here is CASSLGVGTDTQYF. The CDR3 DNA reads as TGTGCCAGCAGCTTAGGCGTGGGCACAGATACGCAGTATTTT. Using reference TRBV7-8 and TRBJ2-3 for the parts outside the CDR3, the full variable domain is GAGVSQSPRYKVAKRGQDVALRCDPISGHVSLFWYQQALGQGPEFLTYFQNEAQLDKSGLPSDRFFAERPEGSVSTLKIQRTQQEDSAVYLCASSLGVGTDTQYFGPGTRLTVL.

The CDR3 nucleotides read TGTGCCAGCAGCAAGAGGGATGGGGCCAACGTCCTGACTTTC. Residues: CASSKRDGANVLTF. This chain uses TRBV3-1 (or the pseudogene TRBV3-2) with TRBJ2-6; possibly TRBD2 for D (5 bases). The CDR3 consists of 14 residues. Germline assignment: CDR1 LGHDT and CDR2 YNNKEL (reference sequence). Trimming stripped 5 bases from V and 3 bases from J, with 8 bases between.

DNA of the CDR3: TGTGCCTGGAGTCTCCTCGGCGGGGCCTTGGGCAATCAGCCCCAGCATTTT. This sequence encodes CAWSLLGGALGNQPQHF. V usage is TRBV30 and J usage is TRBJ1-5; weak D call: TRBD1 (5 bases). The germline V and J ends were trimmed by 2 bases and 2 bases, with 19 bases remaining between them. Germline values: CDR1 GTSNPN, CDR2 SVGIG (reference sequence). The CDR3 is 17 amino acids.

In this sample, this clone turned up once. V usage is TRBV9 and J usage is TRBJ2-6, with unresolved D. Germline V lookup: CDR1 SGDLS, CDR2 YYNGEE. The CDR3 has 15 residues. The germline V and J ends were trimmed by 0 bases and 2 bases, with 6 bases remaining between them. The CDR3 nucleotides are TGTGCCAGCAGCGTAGATGGGGCTGGGGCCAACGTCCTGACTTTC. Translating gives CASSVDGAGANVLTF.